These 2 T cell receptor beta chains originate from one sample sequenced in a study of T cells in Graves' hyperthyroidism and ophthalmopathy (dated by TCRdb to about 2019). The protocol used for the library was multiplex PCR. The data were produced on an Illumina HiSeq 2000. The TCR beta CDR3 regions were amplified from the RNA transcripts. For the first round of RT-PCR on the TCR CDR3, the HTBI primer set was used together with the Qiagen OneStep RT-PCR kit. The public reads were run again by TCRdb, first through fastp at Q25 and then through MiXCR, and only productive beta chains were kept. Under each unique CDR3 protein, matching rows form one entry showing the most common genes and DNA. This sample holds a few hundred thousand distinct CDR3 sequences; approximately 16% were observed only once. The ten largest clones represent just under 45% of the sample. The sample was blood. The origin of the receptors is a man in his forties with Graves' hyperthyroidism.

The gene calls are TRBV7-9 and TRBJ1-3; 10 positions match TRBD1. This CDR3 has 17 residues. CDR1 SEHNR and CDR2 FQNEAQ come from the germline V gene (reference sequence). V was clipped by 2 bases and J by 0 bases; unmatched bases: 4. For the CDR3, the DNA is TGTGCCAGCAGCTTAAGGACAGGGGGATTCTCTGGAAACACCATATATTTT. Translation: CASSLRTGGFSGNTIYF. Full variable domain (missing parts from reference TRBV7-9 and TRBJ1-3): DTGVSQNPRHKITKRGQNVTFRCDPISEHNRLYWYRQTLGQGPEFLTYFQNEAQLEKSRLLSDRFSAERPKGSFSTLEIQRTEQGDSAMYLCASSLRTGGFSGNTIYFGEGSWLTVV.

At least ten counts were recorded for this clonotype. The chain combines TRBV7-9 with TRBJ1-5, with TRBD1 matching 7 bases. With V trimmed by 5 bases and J by 7 bases, 11 bases remained unmatched. The CDR3 length is 15 residues. CDR1 and CDR2 from the germline V gene are SEHNR and FQNEAQ (reference sequence). CDR3 in DNA: TGTGCCAGCAGCCCCCCGGACAGGAGCGGGCAGCCCCAGCATTTT. Protein product: CASSPPDRSGQPQHF.